One and the same sample provided the 21 T cell receptor beta chains below, sequenced in a study of OX40 agonist ivuxolimab in advanced cancers. This table comes from immunoSEQ multiplex PCR, and its TCRdb copy is limited to in-frame clones, with some not included. Found here are about 49,000 clones, more than 70% of them singletons; the top ten hold approximately 2.3%. Sample: CD4+ or CD8+ T cells sorted from blood, taken in a trial of the OX40 agonist ivuxolimab. Receptors originate from an adult with an advanced solid tumor such as melanoma, head and neck, liver or kidney cancer.

The J gene is TRBJ2-1, the V gene TRBV18; D not certain. V lost 6 bases and J lost 8, with 8 bases in between. The germline V gene encodes CDR1 KGHSH and CDR2 LQKENI. The CDR3 runs to 11 residues. The DNA for the CDR3 is TGTGCCAGCTCTCAAGGAGATGAGCAGTTCTTC. Translated, it gives CASSQGDEQFF.

The chain employs TRBV6-5 and TRBJ2-4, with 8 bases that match TRBD1. Per the germline V gene, CDR1 is MNHEY and CDR2 is SVGAGI. There are 15 residues in the CDR3. Trimming removed 2 bases from V and 3 bases from J; junction bases left unmatched: 3. The CDR3 here is CASSYQGAVKNIQYF. The CDR3 DNA follows: TGTGCCAGCAGTTACCAGGGGGCCGTCAAAAACATTCAGTACTTC.

The chain joins TRBV6-5 to TRBJ2-2; no firm D call. V shed 6 bases and J shed 4 bases, with 9 bases lying between them. The germline CDR1 and CDR2 sequences are MNHEY and SVGAGI. The CDR3 contains 13 residues. The CDR3 bases are TGTGCCAGCAGGCGACACTTCACCGGGGAGCTGTTTTTT. It translates to CASRRHFTGELFF.

Worth noting for this clone: A junction boundary mismatches the germline segment, possibly from a read error. This chain joins TRBV10-1 and TRBJ1-2, with D perhaps TRBD1 (5 bases). This CDR3 comprises 10 residues. The germline V gene encodes CDR1 WNHNN and CDR2 SYGVQD (reference sequence). The DNA of the CDR3 is TGCGCCAGCAGTCACCAGGGTGGGGATTTC. Protein sequence: CASSHQGGDF.

This chain connects TRBV18 to TRBJ2-7; D gene uncertain. CDR1 and CDR2 (germline): KGHSH, LQKENI. Trimming took off 2 bases at V and 0 bases at J, with 5 bases between the two ends. CDR3 length: 13 amino acids. The CDR3 DNA follows: TGTGCCAGCTCACCAGTTTACTCCTACGAGCAGTACTTC. Translating it yields CASSPVYSYEQYF.

The chain is built from TRBV10-3 and TRBJ2-1; the D is unclear. The CDR3 consists of 13 residues. V lost 3 bases, J lost 5 bases, and 8 bases lay in between. Germline V CDR1 and CDR2: ENHRY, SYGVKD. The CDR3 spells CAISELGNNEQFF. Written as DNA, the CDR3 is TGTGCCATCAGTGAATTAGGGAACAATGAGCAGTTCTTC.

The rearrangement uses TRBV7-2 and TRBJ2-5; 8 nucleotides align to TRBD2. CDR1 SGHTA and CDR2 FQGNSA come from the germline V gene. The junction had 5 bases not matched to a gene; V was cut back by 4 bases and J by 4 bases. This CDR3 region has 14 residues. CDR3 residues: CASSYNGGVETQYF. In nucleotides, the CDR3 is TGTGCCAGCAGCTATAACGGGGGGGTAGAGACCCAGTACTTC. Supplemented by reference TRBV7-2 and TRBJ2-5, the full variable domain reads GAGVSQSPSNKVTEKGKDVELRCDPISGHTALYWYRQSLGQGLEFLIYFQGNSAPDKSGLPSDRFSAERTGGSVSTLTIQRTQQEDSAVYLCASSYNGGVETQYFGPGTRLLVL.

V is TRBV7-1 and J is TRBJ2-5, with 11 bases aligning to TRBD1. TRBV7-1 is classed as an ORF, of uncertain function. J lost 2 bases, V lost 4 bases, and 6 bases had no gene match. The CDR3 totals 16 residues. In DNA form, the CDR3 reads TGTGCCAGCAGCTTAGCCGGGACAGGGGGACAAGAGACCCAGTACTTC. Amino acids: CASSLAGTGGQETQYF.

The V call is TRBV2, the J call TRBJ1-1, with 7 bases that match TRBD1. This CDR3 has 14 residues. Per the germline V gene, CDR1 is SNHLY and CDR2 is FYNNEI. V lost 0 bases to trimming and J lost 5 bases; unmatched junction nucleotides: 3. The CDR3 DNA reads as TGTGCCAGCAGTGAAGCAGGGGGCAAGACTGAAGCTTTCTTT. Protein sequence: CASSEAGGKTEAFF.

This chain's CDR3 is CASSVSFRGSEQFF. CDR3 DNA sequence: TGTGCCAGCAGCGTTTCGTTCCGGGGTAGTGAGCAGTTCTTC. The chain carries TRBV7-6 and TRBJ2-1; D possibly corresponds to TRBD2 (5 bases). V was shortened by 5 bases and J by 9 bases, with 17 bases between the two germline ends. Germline lookup yields CDR1 SGHVS and CDR2 FNYEAQ. The CDR3 sequence is 14 residues long.

DNA for the CDR3: TGTGCCAGCCTTCCCGGGGGGGGGCGCAACACTGAAGCTTTCTTT. The encoded protein is CASLPGGGRNTEAFF. The chain is built from TRBV28 and TRBJ1-1, with D perhaps TRBD1 (6 bases). The germline V and J ends were trimmed by 8 bases and 2 bases, with 18 bases remaining between them. Germline V gene data show CDR1 as MDHEN and CDR2 as SYDVKM. This CDR3 is built from 15 residues. The full variable domain, with the rest looked up from reference TRBV28 and TRBJ1-1, is DVKVTQSSRYLVKRTGEKVFLECVQDMDHENMFWYRQDPGLGLRLIYFSYDVKMKEKGDIPEGYSVSREKKERFSLILESASTNQTSMYLCASLPGGGRNTEAFFGQGTRLTVV.

V and J are TRBV18 and TRBJ2-2; the D gene is possibly TRBD2 (5 bases). Germline CDR1 reads KGHSH; CDR2 reads LQKENI. Between the trimmed V and J ends, which lost 4 bases and 1 base, there was a span of 19 bases. The CDR3 is 18 amino acids. CDR3 sequence reads: CASSRSTYGERNTGELFF. DNA of the CDR3: TGTGCCAGCTCACGTTCGACTTATGGGGAGAGGAACACCGGGGAGCTGTTTTTT.

This clone has a single count. This chain joins TRBV7-7 and TRBJ2-3, with D possibly matching TRBD2 (7 bases). The ends were cut back, 2 bases at V and 4 bases at J, with 13 bases in the middle. Germline CDR1 is SSHAT and CDR2 is FNYEAQ (reference sequence). This CDR3 contains 15 residues. The CDR3 protein is CASSLRGGVADTQYF. The CDR3 DNA follows: TGTGCCAGCAGCTTAAGAGGGGGGGTCGCAGATACGCAGTATTTT.

The chain is built from TRBV11-2 and TRBJ2-7, with 11 nucleotides matching TRBD2. The germline V gene has CDR1 SGHAT and CDR2 FQNNGV. The ends lost 5 bases at V and 1 base at J; junction bases unmatched: 4. This CDR3 comprises 15 residues. CDR3 region: CASSRLAGGSYEQYF. CDR3 nucleotides: TGTGCCAGCAGCCGGCTAGCGGGGGGTTCCTACGAGCAGTACTTC.

This rearrangement joins TRBV19 to TRBJ1-5; D gene uncertain. This CDR3 has 15 residues. The germline V gene has CDR1 LNHDA and CDR2 SQIVND (reference sequence). V was pared by 3 bases and J by 2 bases, with 11 bases between. The CDR3 is CASSIIQMGNQPQHF. For the CDR3, the DNA is TGTGCCAGTAGTATTATTCAGATGGGCAATCAGCCCCAGCATTTT.

This rearrangement joins TRBV6-8 to TRBJ1-5; D unresolved. Per germline, CDR1 MNHGY and CDR2 SAAAGT. Trimming cost V 7 bases and J 3 bases, with 4 bases left between them. This CDR3 comprises 11 residues. CDR3 sequence reads: CASKANQPQHF. The CDR3 DNA is TGTGCCAGCAAGGCCAATCAGCCCCAGCATTTT.

This chain links TRBV7-6 with TRBJ2-7, with D perhaps being TRBD1 or TRBD2 (5 bases each). With 0 bases removed from V and 0 bases from J, the gap between germline ends came to 18 bases. From germline, CDR1 is SGHVS and CDR2 FNYEAQ. This CDR3 comprises 18 residues. The CDR3 sequence: CASSLALGGRGVSYEQYF. The CDR3 bases are TGTGCCAGCAGCTTAGCGCTTGGGGGACGTGGTGTCTCCTACGAGCAGTACTTC.

The table lists this clone with a few counts. V gene TRBV11-2 combines with J gene TRBJ2-3; no clear D. Germline assignment: CDR1 SGHAT and CDR2 FQNNGV. V was pared by 4 bases and J by 6 bases, with 20 bases between. This CDR3 region has 16 residues. Here the CDR3 reads CASSSSPFAARDTQYF. The CDR3 region has the DNA TGTGCCAGCAGCTCCTCCCCCTTCGCGGCCCGGGATACGCAGTATTTT.

This clone was seen more than once but under ten times. This chain connects TRBV6-5 to TRBJ1-2, with unresolved D. The CDR3 is made up of 14 amino acids. From germline, CDR1 is MNHEY and CDR2 SVGAGI. With 2 bases removed from V and 4 bases from J, the gap between germline ends came to 11 bases. The CDR3 here is CASSYGGPGYGYTF. CDR3 sequence (DNA): TGTGCCAGCAGTTACGGAGGACCCGGCTATGGCTACACCTTC.

The chain employs TRBV5-1 and TRBJ2-1; 10 positions agree with TRBD2. The CDR3 is 15 amino acids. Germline CDR1 SGHRS, CDR2 YFSETQ. The trim removed 6 bases at V and 8 bases at J, leaving 11 bases unmatched. The CDR3 reads CASKFGLAGVDEQFF. The CDR3 coding sequence is TGCGCCAGCAAATTTGGCCTAGCGGGAGTTGATGAGCAGTTCTTC.

The rearrangement joins TRBV19 to TRBJ2-7, with 7 bases lining up with TRBD1. There are 15 residues in the CDR3. V was pared by 4 bases and J by 2 bases, with 8 bases of the junction left unmatched. Germline CDR1 and CDR2: LNHDA and SQIVND (reference sequence). CDR3 coding DNA: TGTGCCAGTAGTAGGGGACAGTTCCCGACCTACGAGCAGTACTTC. This gives the protein CASSRGQFPTYEQYF.